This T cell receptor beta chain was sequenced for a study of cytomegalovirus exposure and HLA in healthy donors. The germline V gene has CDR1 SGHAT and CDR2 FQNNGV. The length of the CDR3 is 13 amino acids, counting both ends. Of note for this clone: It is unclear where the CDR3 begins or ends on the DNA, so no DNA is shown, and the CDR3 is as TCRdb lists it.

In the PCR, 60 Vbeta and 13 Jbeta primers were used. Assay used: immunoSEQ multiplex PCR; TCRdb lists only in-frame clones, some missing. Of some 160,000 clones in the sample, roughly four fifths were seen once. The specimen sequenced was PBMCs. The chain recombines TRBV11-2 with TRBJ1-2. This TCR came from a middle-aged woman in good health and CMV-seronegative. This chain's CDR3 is CASSGSMVGRGTF.